Listed below are T cell receptor beta chains from one sample, sequenced in a study of T cell responses to AZD1222 COVID-19 vaccine. The data were produced by immunoSEQ multiplex PCR, yet TCRdb's version contains in-frame clones alone and is incomplete. The sample holds over 150,000 clones, 85% to 95% seen once. The sample in question was peripheral blood, obtained 28 days after the second AZD1222 dose. The source is an adult who received the AZD1222 COVID-19 vaccine. The conserved cysteine and the conserved F or W are not part of the CDR3 here. Clone size appears in some rows only: once, few, many, or a class for an expanded clone.

v_call: TRBV9; j_call: TRBJ1-1; clone_size: few; cdr3_aa: ASSVAGQGRAF
v_call: TRBV24-1; j_call: TRBJ1-3; clone_size: NA; cdr3_aa: ATPFRNTIY
v_call: TRBV5-1; j_call: TRBJ1-1; clone_size: NA; cdr3_aa: ASSPTYQTGVNTEAF
v_call: TRBV2; j_call: TRBJ2-5; clone_size: NA; cdr3_aa: AMGKETQY
v_call: TRBV6-1; j_call: TRBJ1-1; clone_size: NA; cdr3_aa: ASSKTTDTF
v_call: TRBV30; j_call: TRBJ1-1; clone_size: NA; cdr3_aa: AWRGGSRENTEAF
v_call: TRBV19; j_call: TRBJ1-1; clone_size: NA; cdr3_aa: ASSPGTSEAF
v_call: TRBV2; j_call: TRBJ1-4; clone_size: NA; cdr3_aa: ASSEALLKPRRDEKLF
v_call: TRBV11-2; j_call: TRBJ2-7; clone_size: NA; cdr3_aa: ASSLGTYEQY
v_call: TRBV5-1; j_call: TRBJ1-2; clone_size: NA; cdr3_aa: ASRDREDGYT
v_call: TRBV18; j_call: TRBJ1-1; clone_size: NA; cdr3_aa: ASSPLSVGNTEAF
v_call: TRBV9; j_call: TRBJ2-3; clone_size: once; cdr3_aa: ASSVVGLGADTQY
v_call: TRBV20-1; j_call: TRBJ1-2; clone_size: NA; cdr3_aa: SAGKDRGDT
v_call: TRBV6-6; j_call: TRBJ1-5; clone_size: NA; cdr3_aa: ASSYSRQPQH
v_call: TRBV1; j_call: TRBJ2-3; clone_size: NA; cdr3_aa: TSSQSASGGAGTDTQY
v_call: TRBV4-1; j_call: TRBJ2-3; clone_size: NA; cdr3_aa: ASSQEGPSTDTQY
v_call: TRBV5-1; j_call: TRBJ1-2; clone_size: NA; cdr3_aa: ASSLAGAGYGYGYT
v_call: TRBV5-1; j_call: TRBJ2-1; clone_size: NA; cdr3_aa: ASSPPRLRGGSYNEQF
v_call: TRBV5-1; j_call: TRBJ1-2; clone_size: once; cdr3_aa: ASSLEGQADYYGYT
v_call: TRBV7-2; j_call: TRBJ2-7; clone_size: NA; cdr3_aa: ASSLDRTYEQY
v_call: TRBV25-1; j_call: TRBJ1-1; clone_size: NA; cdr3_aa: ASSEYGGTEAF
v_call: TRBV19; j_call: TRBJ1-5; clone_size: NA; cdr3_aa: ASSIRSSNQPQH
v_call: TRBV11-3; j_call: TRBJ2-7; clone_size: NA; cdr3_aa: ASSSSPQGIGYEQY
v_call: TRBV9; j_call: TRBJ1-1; clone_size: NA; cdr3_aa: ASSVASSGVGTEAF
v_call: TRBV7-2; j_call: TRBJ2-5; clone_size: NA; cdr3_aa: ASSQRGGTETQY
v_call: TRBV13; j_call: TRBJ2-7; clone_size: NA; cdr3_aa: ASSTLYNYEQY
v_call: TRBV7-9; j_call: TRBJ2-5; clone_size: once; cdr3_aa: ASSLQRPQETQY
v_call: TRBV5-6; j_call: TRBJ1-2; clone_size: NA; cdr3_aa: ASSGSRVRYGYT
v_call: TRBV6-1; j_call: TRBJ2-5; clone_size: NA; cdr3_aa: ASSESHGPQETQY
v_call: TRBV4-3; j_call: TRBJ2-3; clone_size: NA; cdr3_aa: ASSQAGLAGVVGEIDTQY
v_call: TRBV14; j_call: TRBJ2-7; clone_size: few; cdr3_aa: ASSQGLAGFYEQY
v_call: TRBV7-3; j_call: TRBJ1-1; clone_size: NA; cdr3_aa: ASSLMSSGNTEAF
v_call: TRBV19; j_call: TRBJ2-5; clone_size: NA; cdr3_aa: ASKRASGGQETQY
v_call: TRBV5-1; j_call: TRBJ1-2; clone_size: NA; cdr3_aa: ASSFGGGYT
v_call: TRBV5-1; j_call: TRBJ2-7; clone_size: NA; cdr3_aa: ASSYISGTGVYEQY
v_call: TRBV7-3; j_call: TRBJ2-7; clone_size: NA; cdr3_aa: ASRSGQGPTYEQY
v_call: TRBV13; j_call: TRBJ2-1; clone_size: NA; cdr3_aa: ASKNSLAGNEQF
v_call: TRBV4-1; j_call: TRBJ2-7; clone_size: NA; cdr3_aa: ASSQDPVPGLGLRKYEQY
v_call: TRBV5-1; j_call: TRBJ2-1; clone_size: NA; cdr3_aa: ASSFRVSDNEQF
v_call: TRBV7-9; j_call: TRBJ1-1; clone_size: NA; cdr3_aa: ASSSGQDYIEAF
v_call: TRBV10-3; j_call: TRBJ2-7; clone_size: NA; cdr3_aa: AISETGHSSYEQY
v_call: TRBV15; j_call: TRBJ2-1; clone_size: NA; cdr3_aa: ATSSPAGGPGNEQF
v_call: TRBV6-2/TRBV6-3; j_call: TRBJ1-1; clone_size: NA; cdr3_aa: ASSFDSHTEAF
v_call: TRBV11-3; j_call: TRBJ1-1; clone_size: once; cdr3_aa: ASSPIQDSMNTEAF
v_call: TRBV6-5; j_call: TRBJ1-4; clone_size: many; cdr3_aa: ASSYTASTNEKLF
v_call: TRBV27; j_call: TRBJ1-6; clone_size: few; cdr3_aa: ASSLSPYGAGTLH
v_call: TRBV28; j_call: TRBJ1-5; clone_size: NA; cdr3_aa: ASSFIGRGVNQPQH
v_call: TRBV6-6; j_call: TRBJ1-2; clone_size: NA; cdr3_aa: ASITAAGGNNYGYT
v_call: TRBV7-9; j_call: TRBJ2-3; clone_size: NA; cdr3_aa: ASSLVVGNTDTQY
v_call: TRBV27; j_call: TRBJ1-2; clone_size: NA; cdr3_aa: ASSYRVSGAGYT
v_call: TRBV18; j_call: TRBJ2-3; clone_size: NA; cdr3_aa: ASSPGQLSTDTQY
v_call: TRBV10-2; j_call: TRBJ1-1; clone_size: NA; cdr3_aa: ASSVWQKTEAF
v_call: TRBV7-2; j_call: TRBJ1-1; clone_size: NA; cdr3_aa: ASSLVRFTEAF
v_call: TRBV13; j_call: TRBJ2-4; clone_size: NA; cdr3_aa: ASSLFRGNIQY
v_call: TRBV2; j_call: TRBJ1-2; clone_size: NA; cdr3_aa: ASRIPGGGDSHGYT
v_call: TRBV2; j_call: TRBJ2-2; clone_size: few; cdr3_aa: ASSEGPNTGELF
v_call: TRBV5-1; j_call: TRBJ1-2; clone_size: NA; cdr3_aa: ASSLGGQGRGYT
v_call: TRBV14; j_call: TRBJ2-7; clone_size: NA; cdr3_aa: ASSERKGQLYEQY
v_call: TRBV2; j_call: TRBJ2-7; clone_size: NA; cdr3_aa: ATRDSLSSYEQY